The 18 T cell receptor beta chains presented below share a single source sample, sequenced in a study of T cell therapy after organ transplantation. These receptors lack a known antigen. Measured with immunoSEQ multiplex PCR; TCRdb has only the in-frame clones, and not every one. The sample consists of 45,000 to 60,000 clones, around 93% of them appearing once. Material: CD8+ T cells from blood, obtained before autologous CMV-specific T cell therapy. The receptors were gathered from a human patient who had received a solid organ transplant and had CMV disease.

DNA of the CDR3: TGTGCCAGCAGCTTGTTGGTAGAGAACACTGAAGCTTTCTTT. Translation: CASSLLVENTEAFF. V and J are TRBV7-6 and TRBJ1-1; no clear D. The CDR3 sequence is 14 residues long. V dropped 3 bases and J dropped 1 base, with 9 bases sitting between them. Germline CDR1 SGHVS, CDR2 FNYEAQ.

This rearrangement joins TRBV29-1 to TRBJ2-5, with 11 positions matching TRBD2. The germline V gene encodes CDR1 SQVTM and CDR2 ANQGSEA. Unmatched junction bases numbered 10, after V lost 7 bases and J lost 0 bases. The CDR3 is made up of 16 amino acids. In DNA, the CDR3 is TGCAGCGCCTTCGGGACTAGCGGTGGTTACCAAGAGACCCAGTACTTC. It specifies CSAFGTSGGYQETQYF.

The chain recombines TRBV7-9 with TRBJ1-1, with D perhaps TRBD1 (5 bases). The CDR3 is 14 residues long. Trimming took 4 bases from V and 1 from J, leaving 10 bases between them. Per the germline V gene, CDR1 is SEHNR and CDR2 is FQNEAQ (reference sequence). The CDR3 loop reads CASSSPGTNTEAFF. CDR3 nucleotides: TGTGCCAGCAGCTCCCCAGGGACGAACACTGAAGCTTTCTTT.

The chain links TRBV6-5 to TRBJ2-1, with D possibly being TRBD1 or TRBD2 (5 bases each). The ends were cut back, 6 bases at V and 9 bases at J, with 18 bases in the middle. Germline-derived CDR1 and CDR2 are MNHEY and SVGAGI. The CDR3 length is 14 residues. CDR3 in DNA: TGTGCCAGCAGCATTGGGACCACCTCCAGTGAGCAGTTCTTC. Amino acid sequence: CASSIGTTSSEQFF.

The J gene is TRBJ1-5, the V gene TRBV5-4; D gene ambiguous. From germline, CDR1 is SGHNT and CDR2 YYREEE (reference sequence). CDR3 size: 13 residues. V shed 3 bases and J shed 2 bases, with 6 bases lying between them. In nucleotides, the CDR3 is TGTGCCAGCAGCTATGATGGCAATCAGCCCCAGCATTTT. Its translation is CASSYDGNQPQHF.

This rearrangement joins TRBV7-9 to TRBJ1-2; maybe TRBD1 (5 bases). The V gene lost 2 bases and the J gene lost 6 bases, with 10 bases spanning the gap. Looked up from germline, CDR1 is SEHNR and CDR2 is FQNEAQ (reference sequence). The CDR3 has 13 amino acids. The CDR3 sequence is CASSLSRGDGYTF. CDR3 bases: TGTGCCAGCAGCTTATCTCGGGGCGATGGCTACACCTTC. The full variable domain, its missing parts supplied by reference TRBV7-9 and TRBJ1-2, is DTGVSQNPRHKITKRGQNVTFRCDPISEHNRLYWYRQTLGQGPEFLTYFQNEAQLEKSRLLSDRFSAERPKGSFSTLEIQRTEQGDSAMYLCASSLSRGDGYTFGSGTRLTVV.

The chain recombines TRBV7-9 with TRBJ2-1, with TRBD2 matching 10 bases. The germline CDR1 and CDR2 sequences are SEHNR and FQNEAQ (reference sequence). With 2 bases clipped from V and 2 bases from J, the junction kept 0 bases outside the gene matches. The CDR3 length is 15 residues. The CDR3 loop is CASSLTSGAYNEQFF. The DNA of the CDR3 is TGTGCCAGCAGCTTAACTAGCGGGGCCTACAATGAGCAGTTCTTC.

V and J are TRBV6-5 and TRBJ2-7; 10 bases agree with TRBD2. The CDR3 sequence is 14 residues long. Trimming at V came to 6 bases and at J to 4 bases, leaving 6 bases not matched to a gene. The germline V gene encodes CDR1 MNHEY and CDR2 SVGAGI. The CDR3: CASRSSGSRYEQYF. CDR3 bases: TGTGCCAGCAGATCTAGCGGGAGTAGATACGAGCAGTACTTC.

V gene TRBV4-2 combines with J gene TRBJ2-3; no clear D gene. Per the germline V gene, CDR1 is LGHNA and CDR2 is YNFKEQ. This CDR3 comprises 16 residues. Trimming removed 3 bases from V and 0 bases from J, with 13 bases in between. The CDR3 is CASSHPPRASTDTQYF. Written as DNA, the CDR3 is TGTGCCAGCAGCCATCCTCCACGGGCTAGCACAGATACGCAGTATTTT.

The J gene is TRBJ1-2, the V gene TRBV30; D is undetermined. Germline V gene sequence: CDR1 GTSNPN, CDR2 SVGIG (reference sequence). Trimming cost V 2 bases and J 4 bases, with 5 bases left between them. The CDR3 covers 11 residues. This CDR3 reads CAWSPSYGYTF. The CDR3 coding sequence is TGTGCCTGGAGTCCCAGCTATGGCTACACCTTC.

The CDR3 DNA sequence: TGTGCCAGCAGCGAGGGGGACTTCCGCCTTAACTACGAGCAGTACTTC. Translating gives CASSEGDFRLNYEQYF. V and J are TRBV9 and TRBJ2-7, with D perhaps being TRBD1 or TRBD2 (6 bases each). CDR3 size: 16 residues. Germline loops: CDR1 SGDLS, CDR2 YYNGEE. The V gene lost 3 bases and the J gene lost 3 bases, with 19 bases spanning the gap.

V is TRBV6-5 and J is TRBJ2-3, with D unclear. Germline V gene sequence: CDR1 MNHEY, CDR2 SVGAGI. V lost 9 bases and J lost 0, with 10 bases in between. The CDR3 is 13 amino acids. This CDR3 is CARIITSTDTQYF. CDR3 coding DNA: TGTGCCAGGATTATAACTAGCACAGATACGCAGTATTTT.

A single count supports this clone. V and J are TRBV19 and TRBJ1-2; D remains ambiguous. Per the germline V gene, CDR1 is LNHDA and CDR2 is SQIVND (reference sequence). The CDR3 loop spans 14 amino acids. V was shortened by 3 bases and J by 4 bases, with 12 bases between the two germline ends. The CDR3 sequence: CASSMFNPTYGYTF. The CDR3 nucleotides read TGTGCCAGTAGTATGTTCAATCCGACCTATGGCTACACCTTC. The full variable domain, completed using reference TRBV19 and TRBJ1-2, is DGGITQSPKYLFRKEGQNVTLSCEQNLNHDAMYWYRQDPGQGLRLIYYSQIVNDFQKGDIAEGYSVSREKKESFPLTVTSAQKNPTAFYLCASSMFNPTYGYTFGSGTRLTVV.

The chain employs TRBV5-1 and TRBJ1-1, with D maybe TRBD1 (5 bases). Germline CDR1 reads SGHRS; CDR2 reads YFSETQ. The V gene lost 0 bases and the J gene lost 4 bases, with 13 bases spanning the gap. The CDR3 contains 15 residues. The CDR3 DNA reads TGCGCCAGCAGCTTGGGGCAGGGCGGGAGCACTGAAGCTTTCTTT. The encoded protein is CASSLGQGGSTEAFF.

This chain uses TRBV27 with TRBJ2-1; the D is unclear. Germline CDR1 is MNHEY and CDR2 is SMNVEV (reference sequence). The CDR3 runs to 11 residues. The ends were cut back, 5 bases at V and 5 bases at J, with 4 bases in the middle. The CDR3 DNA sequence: TGTGCCAGCAGTATTAACAATGAGCAGTTCTTC. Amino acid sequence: CASSINNEQFF.

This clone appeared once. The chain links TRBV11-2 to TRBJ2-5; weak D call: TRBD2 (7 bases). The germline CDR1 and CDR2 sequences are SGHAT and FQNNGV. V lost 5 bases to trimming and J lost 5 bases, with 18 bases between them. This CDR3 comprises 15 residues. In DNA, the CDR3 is TGTGCCAGCAGCCCCGGAGGGGGGGGCTGGGAGACCCAGTACTTC. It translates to CASSPGGGGWETQYF.

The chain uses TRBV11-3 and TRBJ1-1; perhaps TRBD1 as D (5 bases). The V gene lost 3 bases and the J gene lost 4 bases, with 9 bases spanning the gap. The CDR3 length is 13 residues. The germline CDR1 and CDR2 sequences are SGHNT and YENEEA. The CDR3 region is CASSLGVPTEAFF. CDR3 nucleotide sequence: TGTGCCAGCAGCTTGGGGGTCCCCACTGAAGCTTTCTTT.

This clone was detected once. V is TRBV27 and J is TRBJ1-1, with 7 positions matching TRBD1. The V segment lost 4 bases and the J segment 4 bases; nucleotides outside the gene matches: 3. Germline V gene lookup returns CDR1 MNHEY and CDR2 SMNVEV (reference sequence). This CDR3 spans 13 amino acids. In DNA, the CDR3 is TGTGCCAGCAGTTACAGGGGCCGCACTGAAGCTTTCTTT. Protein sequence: CASSYRGRTEAFF.